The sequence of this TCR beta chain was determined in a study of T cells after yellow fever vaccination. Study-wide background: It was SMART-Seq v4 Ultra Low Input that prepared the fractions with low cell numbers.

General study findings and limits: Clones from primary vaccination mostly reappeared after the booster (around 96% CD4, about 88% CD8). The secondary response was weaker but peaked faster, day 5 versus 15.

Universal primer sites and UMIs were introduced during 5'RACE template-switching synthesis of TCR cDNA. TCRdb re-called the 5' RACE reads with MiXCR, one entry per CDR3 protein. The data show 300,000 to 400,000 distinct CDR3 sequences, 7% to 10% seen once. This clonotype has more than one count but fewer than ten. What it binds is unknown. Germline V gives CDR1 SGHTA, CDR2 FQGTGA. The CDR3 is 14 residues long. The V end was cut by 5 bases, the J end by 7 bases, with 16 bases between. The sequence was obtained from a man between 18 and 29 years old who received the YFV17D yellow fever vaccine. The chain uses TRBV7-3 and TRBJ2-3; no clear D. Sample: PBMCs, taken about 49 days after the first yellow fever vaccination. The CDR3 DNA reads TGTGCCAGCAGCCCGCTGGGATGGATGAATACGCAGTATTTT. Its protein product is CASSPLGWMNTQYF. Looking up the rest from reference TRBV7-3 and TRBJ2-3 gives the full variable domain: GAGVSQTPSNKVTEKGKYVELRCDPISGHTALYWYRQSLGQGPEFLIYFQGTGAADDSGLPNDRFFAVRPEGSVSTLKIQRTERGDSAVYLCASSPLGWMNTQYFGPGTRLTVL.